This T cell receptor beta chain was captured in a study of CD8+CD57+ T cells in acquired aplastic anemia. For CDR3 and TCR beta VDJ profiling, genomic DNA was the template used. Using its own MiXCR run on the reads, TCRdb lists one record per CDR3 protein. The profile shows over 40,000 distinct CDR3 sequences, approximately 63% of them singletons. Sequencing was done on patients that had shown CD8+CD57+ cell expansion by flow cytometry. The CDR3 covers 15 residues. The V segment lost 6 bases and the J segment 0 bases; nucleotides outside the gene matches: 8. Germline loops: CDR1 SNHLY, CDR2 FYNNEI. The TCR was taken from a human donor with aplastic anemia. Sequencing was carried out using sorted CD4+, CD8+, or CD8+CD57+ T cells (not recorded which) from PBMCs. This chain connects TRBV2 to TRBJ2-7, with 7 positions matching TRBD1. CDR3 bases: TGTGCCAGCAGCTTAGGGGACAGAAGCTCCTACGAGCAGTACTTC. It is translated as CASSLGDRSSYEQYF.